This T cell receptor (beta chain) stems from a study of immune characterization of retroperitoneal liposarcoma. TCRdb independently ran MiXCR on the PCR reads; one entry per CDR3 protein. This table holds 10,000 or so distinct CDR3 sequences, over 25% found once. By its share, this clonotype is medium-sized. Germline CDR1 is MNHNS and CDR2 is SASEGT. CDR3 length: 15 residues. This TCR was recovered from a male donor with retroperitoneal liposarcoma. Sequenced sample: tumor tissue. The chain couples TRBV6-1 to TRBJ2-1; TRBD1 aligns across 11 bases. The end of the DNA fits TRBJ2-7 better, so the J call may be wrong. The CDR3 sequence: CASSDGTGGHNEQYF. Here the CDR3 DNA reads TGTGCCAGCAGTGATGGGACAGGGGGTCACAATGAGCAGTACTTC.